This T cell receptor beta chain came from a study of blood T cells in healthy people across ages. Whole-study results and caveats: PBMCs went unsorted, and a conclusive naive versus antigen-experienced comparison was therefore prevented. Fewer expanded clones and more diversity marked long-lived versus aged donors.

The study drew donors from healthy Caucasian individuals in Russia aged roughly 6 to 90. This CDR3 has 13 residues. V was pared by 7 bases and J by 6 bases, with 13 bases between. Primed by a sample-barcoded 5' primer and a J-beta primer mix, a second PCR proceeded for about 7 to 11 cycles. TCRdb re-derived calls from the 5' RACE reads in MiXCR, one entry per CDR3 protein. This sample has about 730,000 distinct CDR3 sequences, with approximately 43% found just once. As for this clonotype: The antigen is not known.

The sequence derives from an older woman in good health. Material for sequencing was blood. The chain combines TRBV12-3 or TRBV12-4 with TRBJ1-5, with D tentatively TRBD1 (6 bases). CDR3 bases: TGTGCCAGCACCAACCAGGGGAGTCAGCCCCAGCATTTT. This translates into CASTNQGSQPQHF.